The clone carrying this T cell receptor (beta chain) appeared many times. Antigen: not known. Exclusion criteria comprised uncontrolled infection, other autoimmune disease, pregnancy or lactation. The diagnoses drew upon clinical symptoms, serum thyroxine and TRAb, thyroid ultrasound and orbital computed tomography. Trimming pared 1 base from V and 2 bases from J, leaving 5 bases between. The CDR3 runs 12 residues. Germline lookup yields CDR1 SQVTM and CDR2 ANQGSEA. This entry is derived from a study of T cells in Graves' hyperthyroidism and ophthalmopathy. Findings of the study overall: Most clonotypes expanded in the thyroid (above 0.001) were also present in blood.

RNA transcripts provided the source from which TCR beta CDR3 regions were amplified. Carried out on the TCR CDR3, a first-round RT-PCR used the HTBI primer set. MiXCR, run by TCRdb on the multiplex PCR reads, gives a single entry per CDR3 protein. The repertoire holds around 700,000 distinct CDR3 sequences, with under 45% as singletons. J is TRBJ2-5 and V is TRBV29-1; D is uncertain. The sequenced sample consisted of blood. The origin of this receptor is a woman aged 40-49 years with Graves' hyperthyroidism. The CDR3 loop reads CSVEAAQETQYF. CDR3 nucleotide sequence: TGCAGCGTTGAAGCGGCGCAAGAGACCCAGTACTTC.